This TCR beta chain was sequenced during a study of OX40 agonist ivuxolimab in advanced cancers. This clone showed up just once. Between the trimmed V and J ends, which lost 3 bases and 2 bases, there was a span of 7 bases. The germline gives CDR1 PRHDT, CDR2 FYEKMQ (reference sequence). This CDR3 spans 13 amino acids. Clones were sequenced by immunoSEQ multiplex PCR, and TCRdb holds only the in-frame ones, with some missing. The data show around 40,000 clones, 88% seen once. This sample comprised CD4+ or CD8+ T cells sorted from blood, obtained in a trial of the OX40 agonist ivuxolimab. This clonotype was obtained from an adult with an advanced solid tumor such as melanoma, head and neck, liver or kidney cancer. This sequence joins TRBV13 and TRBJ2-5; no definite D call. The CDR3 DNA sequence: TGTGCCAGCAGCTTGCTTCTTCAAGAGACCCAGTACTTC. Amino acids: CASSLLLQETQYF.